Detailed here is one T cell receptor beta chain. Its antigen is still unknown. The assay was immunoSEQ multiplex PCR, and TCRdb's table has in-frame clones only and misses some. The repertoire holds roughly 70,000 clones, with 90% to 95% as singletons. The data are from a study of T cells after posttransplantation cyclophosphamide. Whole-study findings and limits: Donor CD8+ memory clones often dominated recipient blood repertoires at later times. TRB clonality was highly associated with recipient CMV seropositivity and reactivation. Skin or GI-infiltrating T cells shared few TRB sequences with blood.

Germline loops: CDR1 MDHEN, CDR2 SYDVKM. Trimming pared 7 bases from V and 7 bases from J, leaving 22 bases between. The CDR3 is 15 residues long. This rearrangement joins TRBV28 to TRBJ1-1; possible D gene TRBD1, 6 bases. Sample: PBMCs. The source of this sequence is a woman aged 25 to 39 in good health and a related stem cell transplant donor. For the CDR3, the DNA is TGTGCCAGCAATTCCCTTGGGGGGGCGAGATATGAAGCTTTCTTT. Amino acids: CASNSLGGARYEAFF.